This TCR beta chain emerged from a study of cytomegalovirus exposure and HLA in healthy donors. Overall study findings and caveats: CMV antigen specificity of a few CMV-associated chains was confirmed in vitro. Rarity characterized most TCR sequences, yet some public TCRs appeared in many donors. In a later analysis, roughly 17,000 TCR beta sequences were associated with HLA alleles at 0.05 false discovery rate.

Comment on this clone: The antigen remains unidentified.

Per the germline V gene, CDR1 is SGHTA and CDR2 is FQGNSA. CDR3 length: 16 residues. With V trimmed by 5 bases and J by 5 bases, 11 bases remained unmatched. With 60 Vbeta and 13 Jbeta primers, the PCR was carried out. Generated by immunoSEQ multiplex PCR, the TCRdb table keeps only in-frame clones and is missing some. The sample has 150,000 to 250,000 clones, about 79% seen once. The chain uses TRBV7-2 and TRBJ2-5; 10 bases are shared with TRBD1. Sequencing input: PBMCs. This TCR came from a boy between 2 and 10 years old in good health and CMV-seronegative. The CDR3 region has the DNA TGTGCCAGCAGCAAGGAGCCGACAGGGGGCAGGGAGACCCAGTACTTC. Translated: CASSKEPTGGRETQYF.